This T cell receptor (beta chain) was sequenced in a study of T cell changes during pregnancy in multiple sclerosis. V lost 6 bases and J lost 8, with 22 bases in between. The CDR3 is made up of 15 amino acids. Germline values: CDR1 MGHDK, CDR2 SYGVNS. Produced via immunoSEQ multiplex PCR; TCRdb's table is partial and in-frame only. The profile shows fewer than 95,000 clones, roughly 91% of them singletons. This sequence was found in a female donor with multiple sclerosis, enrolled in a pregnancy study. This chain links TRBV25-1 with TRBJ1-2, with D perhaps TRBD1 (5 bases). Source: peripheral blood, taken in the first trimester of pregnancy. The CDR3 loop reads CASRHNPGGGKGYTF. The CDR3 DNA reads TGTGCCAGCAGACACAACCCCGGGGGGGGTAAAGGCTACACCTTC.